These 32 T cell receptor beta chains were all obtained from the same sample, sequenced in a study of shared clonotypes between healthy human individuals. Data came from immunoSEQ multiplex PCR; TCRdb stores just in-frame clones and leaves some out. The sample includes millions of clones, around nine tenths seen only once; the top ten take 0.11% to 0.15%. The sequenced sample consisted of naive CD4+ T cells sorted from blood. Subset given: CD45RA+ positively selected. These TCRs come from a man aged 18-30 years in good health.

The gene calls are TRBV28 and TRBJ2-7, with D tentatively TRBD1 or TRBD2 (5 bases each). The CDR3 contains 16 residues. CDR1 and CDR2 (germline): MDHEN, SYDVKM. V lost 4 bases and J lost 0, with 16 bases in between. This CDR3 reads CASSWPLGGGSYEQYF. The CDR3 DNA is TGTGCCAGCAGTTGGCCCCTTGGTGGGGGCTCCTACGAGCAGTACTTC.

The V and J genes are TRBV7-6 and TRBJ2-4, with 7 bases lining up with TRBD2. V was pared by 1 base and J by 7 bases, with 4 bases of the junction left unmatched. Germline V gene lookup returns CDR1 SGHVS and CDR2 FNYEAQ. The CDR3 loop spans 14 amino acids. CDR3 protein: CASSLGGGTNIQYF. The DNA of the CDR3 is TGTGCCAGCAGCTTAGGGGGGGGGACTAACATTCAGTACTTC.

The chain carries TRBV6-6 and TRBJ1-1, with D hard to call. Trimming removed 9 bases at V and 1 base at J, with 9 bases between. The CDR3 totals 12 residues. Germline CDR1 reads MNHNY; CDR2 reads SVGAGI (reference sequence). CDR3 in amino acids: CASQRSNTEAFF. DNA for the CDR3: TGTGCCAGTCAGAGATCGAACACTGAAGCTTTCTTT.

The chain employs TRBV5-6 and TRBJ2-5; 7 nucleotides line up with TRBD1. Germline trimming cut 9 bases from V and 4 bases from J; bases unmatched to any gene: 15. The CDR3 loop spans 15 amino acids. CDR1 and CDR2 from the germline V gene are SGHDT and YYEEEE. This CDR3 reads CATQTGFSRRETQYF. The DNA of the CDR3 is TGTGCCACCCAGACAGGGTTCTCGCGAAGAGAGACCCAGTACTTC.

This clone has a single count. This chain joins TRBV5-4 and TRBJ2-7; tentative D call: TRBD1 (5 bases). V was shortened by 1 base and J by 2 bases, with 13 bases between the two germline ends. Per the germline V gene, CDR1 is SGHNT and CDR2 is YYREEE (reference sequence). The length of the CDR3 is 15 residues. CDR3 protein: CASSLSRAAAYEQYF. In nucleotides, the CDR3 is TGTGCCAGCAGCTTGTCCAGGGCGGCCGCCTACGAGCAGTACTTC.

The V gene is TRBV10-3, the J gene TRBJ2-5; 10 bases align to TRBD2. The V segment lost 5 bases and the J segment 2 bases; nucleotides outside the gene matches: 5. The germline CDR1 and CDR2 sequences are ENHRY and SYGVKD. CDR3 length: 15 amino acids. CDR3 nucleotide sequence: TGTGCCATCAGTCGAGCGGGAGGGAATCAAGAGACCCAGTACTTC. This codes for CAISRAGGNQETQYF.

The rearrangement joins TRBV29-1 to TRBJ2-7; 7 positions match TRBD1. Germline V gene data show CDR1 as SQVTM and CDR2 as ANQGSEA. CDR3 length: 11 amino acids. The V gene end was trimmed by 7 bases and the J gene end by 5 bases; junction bases not matched to a gene: 5. CDR3 coding DNA: TGCAGCGCGGGACAGTGGGACGAGCAGTACTTC. It translates to CSAGQWDEQYF.

The chain links TRBV29-1 to TRBJ2-7; tentatively, D is TRBD2 (6 bases). V was clipped by 3 bases and J by 4 bases, with 25 bases between them. There are 17 residues in the CDR3. Germline V gives CDR1 SQVTM, CDR2 ANQGSEA. DNA of the CDR3: TGCAGCGTTGATCGTTCGCGGCGGGGAGTCGGCGCGTACGAGCAGTACTTC. Its translation is CSVDRSRRGVGAYEQYF.

The chain is built from TRBV10-3 and TRBJ1-5; D remains ambiguous. The CDR3 is made up of 15 amino acids. Germline loops: CDR1 ENHRY, CDR2 SYGVKD. Between the trimmed V and J ends, which lost 6 bases and 0 bases, there was a span of 12 bases. The CDR3 DNA reads TGTGCCATCAGGCAGACGGATGATAGCAATCAGCCCCAGCATTTT. Its translation is CAIRQTDDSNQPQHF.

In DNA, the CDR3 is TGTGCCAGCAGGACTAACTATGGCTACACCTTC. This translates into CASRTNYGYTF. The chain has TRBV6-6 and TRBJ1-2; D unresolved. V lost 6 bases and J 0 bases, leaving 2 bases between the germline ends. The CDR3 contains 11 residues. Looked up from germline, CDR1 is MNHNY and CDR2 is SVGAGI (reference sequence).

The chain employs TRBV12-5 and TRBJ2-2, with unresolved D. CDR3 length equals 17 residues. Trimming took 0 bases from V and 0 from J, leaving 11 bases between them. The germline CDR1 and CDR2 sequences are LGHNT and FRNRAP. The CDR3 nucleotides read TGTGCTAGTGGTTTGGTGGTTCTTACAACGAACACCGGGGAGCTGTTTTTT. Encoded protein: CASGLVVLTTNTGELFF.

This rearrangement joins TRBV12-5 to TRBJ2-1; no reliable D call. V gave up 1 base and J gave up 0 bases, with 13 bases separating them. Germline V gene data show CDR1 as LGHNT and CDR2 as FRNRAP. CDR3 length: 17 residues. The DNA for the CDR3 is TGTGCTAGTGGTTTGGGCCTGGGCGCAATCTCCTACAATGAGCAGTTCTTC. Amino acids: CASGLGLGAISYNEQFF.

This chain joins TRBV5-6 and TRBJ2-5, with D perhaps TRBD1 or TRBD2 (5 bases each). Trimming took off 2 bases at V and 6 bases at J, with 11 bases between the two ends. This CDR3 has 13 residues. CDR1 and CDR2 from the germline V gene are SGHDT and YYEEEE. The CDR3 region is CASSLQSGQTQYF. In DNA, the CDR3 is TGTGCCAGCAGCTTACAGTCGGGGCAGACCCAGTACTTC.

The chain uses TRBV11-2 and TRBJ1-6; 7 nucleotides match TRBD1. CDR3 length equals 15 residues. Trimming took 4 bases from V and 3 from J; bases not matched to a gene: 3. CDR1 is SGHAT and CDR2 is FQNNGV in the germline V gene. Here the CDR3 DNA reads TGTGCCAGCAGCTCCCAGGGGGGCTATAATTCACCCCTCCACTTT. Translating it yields CASSSQGGYNSPLHF.

The V and J genes are TRBV27 and TRBJ2-7; D assignment may be TRBD1 or TRBD2 (6 bases each). Germline V gene sequence: CDR1 MNHEY, CDR2 SMNVEV (reference sequence). With 3 bases removed from V and 2 bases from J, the gap between germline ends came to 11 bases. CDR3 size: 14 residues. CDR3 nucleotide sequence: TGTGCCAGCAGTTTGGAGGGGGGCCCCTACGAGCAGTACTTC. It yields the protein CASSLEGGPYEQYF.

The J gene is TRBJ2-3, the V gene TRBV5-1, with 11 bases identical to TRBD1. Germline assignment: CDR1 SGHRS and CDR2 YFSETQ. The CDR3 is 16 residues long. V dropped 5 bases and J dropped 2; count of bases not matched to a gene: 7. The CDR3 reads CASSSQGQGATDTQYF. The CDR3 DNA reads as TGCGCCAGCAGTTCCCAAGGACAGGGGGCCACAGATACGCAGTATTTT.

About this clone: Additional DNA sequences in this sample encode the identical CDR3. The rearrangement uses TRBV11-3 and TRBJ1-1; the match to TRBD1 covers 8 bases. Unmatched junction bases numbered 3, after V lost 5 bases and J lost 4 bases. The CDR3 covers 13 residues. Per germline, CDR1 SGHNT and CDR2 YENEEA. The CDR3 DNA reads as TGTGCCAGCAGCCTCACAGGGGGCACTGAAGCTTTCTTT. Protein product: CASSLTGGTEAFF.

Points on this clone: Other nucleotide sequences from this sample produce the same CDR3. This sequence joins TRBV11-3 and TRBJ1-1; no clear D gene. From germline, CDR1 is SGHNT and CDR2 YENEEA. V lost 1 base and J 1 base, leaving 7 bases between the germline ends. This CDR3 has 14 amino acids. The CDR3 region is CASSLGAANTEAFF. The CDR3 DNA follows: TGTGCCAGCAGCTTAGGAGCAGCGAACACTGAAGCTTTCTTT.

Points on this clone: This same CDR3 is encoded by further DNA sequences in the sample. The gene calls are TRBV4-1 and TRBJ1-2; D uncertain. Germline V gene sequence: CDR1 MGHRA, CDR2 YSYEKL. This CDR3 region has 14 residues. V lost 0 bases, J lost 4 bases, and 9 bases lay in between. This CDR3 reads CASSQEGQSYGYTF. In DNA, the CDR3 is TGCGCCAGCAGCCAAGAAGGCCAGTCCTATGGCTACACCTTC.

As for this clone: This specimen includes other DNA sequences encoding the same CDR3. The genes are TRBV11-3 and TRBJ2-3; tentative D call: TRBD2 (5 bases). V lost 1 base, J lost 2 bases, and 7 bases lay in between. Per germline, CDR1 SGHNT and CDR2 YENEEA. The CDR3 contains 14 residues. The CDR3 DNA is TGTGCCAGCAGCTTAGGAGCGGCCACAGATACGCAGTATTTT. This sequence encodes CASSLGAATDTQYF.

V usage is TRBV19 and J usage is TRBJ1-5; D is unclear. CDR1 is LNHDA, CDR2 SQIVND, per germline (reference sequence). Trimming removed 7 bases at V and 5 bases at J, with 15 bases between. There are 14 residues in the CDR3. Here the CDR3 DNA reads TGTGCCAGTACCAGGTCGGATAGGGATCAGCCCCAGCATTTT. It codes for CASTRSDRDQPQHF.

The chain combines TRBV7-2 with TRBJ2-7, with 8 bases that match TRBD1. The V segment lost 5 bases and the J segment 13 bases; nucleotides outside the gene matches: 13. Germline loops: CDR1 SGHTA, CDR2 FQGNSA. CDR3 length: 13 amino acids. The CDR3 nucleotides are TGTGCCAGCAGCCCCCCGACAGGGGTGGTCGTCTACTTC. Its translation: CASSPPTGVVVYF.

The genes are TRBV21-1 and TRBJ2-4. TRBV21-1 is flagged as a pseudogene. The CDR3 extends over 16 amino acids. The CDR3: CASSKLRELAKNIQYF. DNA for the CDR3: TGTGCCAGCAGCAAACTCCGTGAATTGGCCAAAAACATTCAGTACTTC.

V and J are TRBV2 and TRBJ2-7; D uncertain. The CDR3 has 12 amino acids. The germline V and J ends were trimmed by 7 bases and 7 bases, with 14 bases remaining between them. The germline V gene encodes CDR1 SNHLY and CDR2 FYNNEI. As DNA, the CDR3 is TGTGCCAGCACCCTGAACGCCTGGGAGCAGTACTTC. Translated: CASTLNAWEQYF. Supplemented by reference TRBV2 and TRBJ2-7, the full variable domain reads EPEVTQTPSHQVTQMGQEVILRCVPISNHLYFYWYRQILGQKVEFLVSFYNNEISEKSEIFDDQFSVERPDGSNFTLKIRSTKLEDSAMYFCASTLNAWEQYFGPGTRLTVT.

The chain carries TRBV5-4 and TRBJ1-3; D is unclear. The V end lost 2 bases, the J end lost 0 bases, and 9 bases lay between the germline ends. Germline lookup yields CDR1 SGHNT and CDR2 YYREEE (reference sequence). The CDR3 covers 15 residues. CDR3 nucleotides: TGTGCCAGCAGCTTTGGTGGGAACTCTGGAAACACCATATATTTT. This sequence encodes CASSFGGNSGNTIYF.

With respect to this clone: Within the sample, other DNA sequences also encode this same CDR3. This chain links TRBV7-2 with TRBJ2-7; D is undetermined. Germline V CDR1 and CDR2: SGHTA, FQGNSA. The V gene lost 1 base and the J gene lost 0 bases, with 10 bases spanning the gap. This CDR3 is built from 15 residues. The CDR3 bases are TGTGCCAGCAGCTTAGGCGTCGGCAGCTCCTACGAGCAGTACTTC. Its translation: CASSLGVGSSYEQYF.

This clone has a handful of counts. The V call is TRBV16, the J call TRBJ2-7; D is possibly TRBD1 (5 bases). V was pared by 4 bases and J by 5 bases, with 12 bases between. The CDR3 spans 13 residues. CDR1 KGHSY and CDR2 FQNENV come from the germline V gene. CDR3 DNA sequence: TGTGCCAGCAGCCCGGTCAGGGCCCACGAGCAGTACTTC. Its translation is CASSPVRAHEQYF.

The V call is TRBV10-1, the J call TRBJ2-3; 15 bases line up with TRBD2. The length of the CDR3 is 14 residues. After removal of 6 bases from V and 11 bases from J, the junction contained 6 bases not matched to a gene. CDR1 is WNHNN, CDR2 SYGVQD, per germline (reference sequence). CDR3 in amino acids: CASSAGLAGGRQYF. Written as DNA, the CDR3 is TGCGCCAGCAGCGCGGGACTAGCGGGAGGCAGGCAGTATTTT.

On this clone itself: The identical CDR3 is also encoded by other nucleotide sequences in the sample. The chain joins TRBV6-6 to TRBJ2-5; TRBD1 agrees at 7 bases. V was clipped by 4 bases and J by 2 bases; unmatched bases: 4. The CDR3 runs to 14 residues. Per germline, CDR1 MNHNY and CDR2 SVGAGI (reference sequence). The CDR3 loop reads CASSLTGWQETQYF. The DNA of the CDR3 is TGTGCCAGCAGTTTGACAGGGTGGCAAGAGACCCAGTACTTC.

For this clone: This sample also contains other DNA sequences that code for the same CDR3. The CDR3 spells CAWKWGPGTDTQYF. The CDR3 DNA follows: TGTGCCTGGAAATGGGGACCGGGGACAGATACGCAGTATTTT. V gene TRBV30 combines with J gene TRBJ2-3; D may match TRBD1 or TRBD2 (5 bases each). This CDR3 is 14 amino acids long. Trimming removed 4 bases from V and 3 bases from J, with 14 bases in between. In germline, CDR1 is GTSNPN, CDR2 SVGIG (reference sequence).

This chain links TRBV10-3 with TRBJ1-5; 11 bases are a match to TRBD1. This CDR3 has 15 residues. V lost 10 bases, J lost 5 bases, and 10 bases stayed unmatched. Per the germline V gene, CDR1 is ENHRY and CDR2 is SYGVKD. CDR3 loop: CATGQGGITYQPQHF. Here the CDR3 DNA reads TGTGCCACGGGACAGGGGGGCATAACTTATCAGCCCCAGCATTTT.

The chain has TRBV27 and TRBJ1-2; 7 bases are a match to TRBD1. J was trimmed by 8 bases and V by 6 bases; bases with no gene match: 12. This CDR3 is 14 amino acids long. Germline V gene lookup returns CDR1 MNHEY and CDR2 SMNVEV (reference sequence). This chain's CDR3 is CASRPTGAGGGYTF. The CDR3 DNA follows: TGTGCCAGCAGACCCACAGGGGCAGGAGGGGGCTACACCTTC.